This paragraph reports one T cell receptor (beta chain). Its binding antigen is unknown. Base qualities are missing; no much larger clone stands one base away. This record comes from a study of blood T cell repertoires in COVID-19 (dated by TCRdb to 2018 to 2021). At the level of the whole study: The collaborator samples originated in the United States, Italy and Spain and spanned the acute and convalescent phases of COVID-19. The material from the prospective study consisted of cDNA or gDNA derived from T cells, B-cell-depleted T cells, or PBMCs. The dataset comprised deeply sampled blood TCRbeta repertoires from subjects exposed to, actively infected with, or recovered from COVID-19. A freely available public database, intended as a resource for researchers studying the immune response to SARS-CoV-2, is where the repertoires were released. The samples were drawn from the first 160 participants of the ongoing ImmuneRACE study and from some 1,300 subjects provided by 6 global collaborators. A de-identified subject ID, COVID-19 status, age in years and sex were almost always included in the sample metadata. HLA class I and class II types, where available, came from metadata supplied by the sample provider rather than from assay-based typing.

CDR1 and CDR2, looked up from the germline V gene, are KGHSH and LQKENI. Taken from cysteine to phenylalanine, the CDR3 has 13 residues. Only the CDR3 DNA stays, 39 bases, in frame from base 1. V lost 4 bases and J lost 8 bases; the stretch between them is 14 bases long. Collaborating institutions collected whole blood in K2EDTA tubes following their own protocols. For TCRbeta analysis, collaborators shipped samples in one of three forms: frozen whole blood, isolated PBMCs, or DNA extracted from either of those sample types. TCRbeta CDR3 regions were amplified from genomic DNA by means of the immunoSEQ Assay, a bias-controlled multiplex PCR. Turning to the authors' computational methods: Nucleated cell counts per sample were estimated from amplification of reference gene primers within the assay. Sequence reads were collapsed and filtered to measure the absolute abundance of every unique TCRbeta CDR3 rearrangement. Productive Simpson clonality was computed per sample as the square root of Simpson's diversity index over productive rearrangements. Not all clones reach the TCRdb copy of this immuneACCESS table, which keeps in-frame sequences only. Checked studies attribute under half of the gap to unresolved V genes and leave the rest unexplained. V, J and clone size reflect that table, while D and trimming were determined from the DNA. The sample table contains some 300,000 clones; only one count was recorded for roughly 80% of them. Clones ranked in the top ten supply 4.1% of the sample.

Study-wide findings and limitations: The quantity of clinical and demographic metadata differed by source and by participant and was supplied without curation.

The receptor chain draws on TRBV18 and TRBJ1-1; the D segment could be TRBD1, given 5 matching bases. The sequenced sample was peripheral blood. The source is a woman aged 45-65 years with active or convalescent COVID-19. The DNA sequence follows: TGTGCCAGCTCACTGGGACTCCGCGGGGAAGCTTTCTTT. This sequence encodes CASSLGLRGEAFF.